This T cell receptor (beta chain) is drawn from a study of control samples from healthy donors and cancer patients. Clones were sequenced by immunoSEQ multiplex PCR, and TCRdb holds only the in-frame ones, with some missing. The data hold around 110,000 clones, with more than 85% observed a single time. Germline V gene lookup returns CDR1 KGHSH and CDR2 LQKENI. The CDR3 runs to 16 residues. Trimming took off 3 bases at V and 0 bases at J, with 12 bases between the two ends. This receptor was identified in a man aged 30 to 39 in good health. The chain is built from TRBV18 and TRBJ1-3; D is uncertain. Sequenced: blood. CDR3 coding DNA: TGTGCCAGCTCACCTTACGACGATCCCTCTGGAAACACCATATATTTT. Translation: CASSPYDDPSGNTIYF. Filled out from reference TRBV18 and TRBJ1-3, the complete variable domain reads NAGVMQNPRHLVRRRGQEARLRCSPMKGHSHVYWYRQLPEEGLKFMVYLQKENIIDESGMPKERFSAEFPKEGPSILRIQQVVRGDSAAYFCASSPYDDPSGNTIYFGEGSWLTVV.